The 23 T cell receptor beta chains below all came from one sample that was sequenced in a study of T cell changes during pregnancy in multiple sclerosis. Clones were read by immunoSEQ multiplex PCR, and TCRdb kept only the in-frame ones, dropping some. Found here are approximately 96,000 clones, approximately 90% of them singletons; the top ten hold approximately 2.4%. The sequences come from peripheral blood, collected after pregnancy. These receptors originate from a female donor in good health, enrolled as a control in a pregnancy study.

Worth noting for this clone: Relative to the germline gene, one junction end is altered; a read error may explain this. Other DNA sequences in the sample encode the same CDR3. The chain has TRBV28 and TRBJ2-7; 11 bases map to TRBD1. Per the germline V gene, CDR1 is MDHEN and CDR2 is SYDVKM. The CDR3 spans 14 residues. CDR3 sequence reads: CASSLGQDRGPRYF. Written as DNA, the CDR3 is TGCGCCAGCAGTTTAGGTCAGGACAGGGGGCCAAGGTACTTC. Full variable domain (remainder filled in from reference TRBV28 and TRBJ2-7): DVKVTQSSRYLVKRTGEKVFLECVQDMDHENMFWYRQDPGLGLRLIYFSYDVKMKEKGDIPEGYSVSREKKERFSLILESASTNQTSMYLCASSLGQDRGPRYFGPGTRLTVT.

CDR3 protein: CASSLGFGLAEYEQYF. DNA for the CDR3: TGTGCCAGCAGCTTAGGATTTGGACTAGCGGAGTACGAGCAGTACTTC. The chain carries TRBV7-9 and TRBJ2-7; 10 nucleotides match TRBD2. Trimming took 1 base from V and 4 from J; bases not matched to a gene: 7. This CDR3 has 16 residues. Germline CDR1 reads SEHNR; CDR2 reads FQNEAQ (reference sequence). The variable domain in full, completed from reference TRBV7-9 and TRBJ2-7, reads DTGVSQNPRHKITKRGQNVTFRCDPISEHNRLYWYRQTLGQGPEFLTYFQNEAQLEKSRLLSDRFSAERPKGSFSTLEIQRTEQGDSAMYLCASSLGFGLAEYEQYFGPGTRLTVT.

This rearrangement joins TRBV18 to TRBJ2-7, with 7 positions matching TRBD2. This CDR3 comprises 15 residues. The trim removed 6 bases at V and 3 bases at J, leaving 11 bases unmatched. CDR1 is KGHSH and CDR2 is LQKENI in the germline V gene. CDR3 sequence (DNA): TGTGCCAGCTCCCCTGGCTGGACTAGGGGCTACGAGCAGTACTTC. Encoded protein: CASSPGWTRGYEQYF.

This CDR3 is CASSEAIGSMSEAFF. CDR3 nucleotide sequence: TGTGCCAGCAGTGAAGCGATAGGGAGTATGTCTGAAGCTTTCTTT. The rearrangement links TRBV2 to TRBJ1-1; D is uncertain. The CDR3 extends over 15 amino acids. Trimming shortened V by 0 bases and J by 6 bases, and 14 bases separated the two germline ends. Germline CDR1 and CDR2: SNHLY and FYNNEI.

The count of this clone is one. The rearrangement joins TRBV6-5 to TRBJ2-3; D is unresolved. The V gene's germline CDR1 is MNHEY and CDR2 SVGAGI. CDR3 length: 14 residues. V was shortened by 2 bases and J by 0 bases, with 6 bases between the two germline ends. CDR3 nucleotides: TGTGCCAGCAGTTACGTCTCTAGCACAGATACGCAGTATTTT. Translation gives CASSYVSSTDTQYF.

There are a few counts of this clone. The chain recombines TRBV5-1 with TRBJ2-1; no definite D call. The V gene's germline CDR1 is SGHRS and CDR2 YFSETQ. V was clipped by 1 base and J by 7 bases, with 6 bases between them. This CDR3 spans 12 amino acids. The CDR3 here is CASSLNGNEQFF. CDR3 DNA: TGCGCCAGCAGCTTGAACGGGAATGAGCAGTTCTTC.

The chain carries TRBV6-1 and TRBJ2-3, with 11 bases aligning to TRBD2. Looked up from germline, CDR1 is MNHNS and CDR2 is SASEGT. The J segment lost 6 bases and the V segment lost 8 bases, leaving 7 bases of the junction unmatched. The CDR3 runs to 14 residues. CDR3 protein: CASATSGSRDTQYF. The CDR3 nucleotides read TGTGCCAGCGCTACTAGCGGGAGCAGGGATACGCAGTATTTT.

Notes on this clone: This same CDR3 is encoded by further DNA sequences in the sample. The chain couples TRBV9 to TRBJ1-2; D gene unclear. The CDR3 runs to 12 residues. Deletions cut 0 bases from V and 4 bases from J, with 4 bases between. Germline CDR1 SGDLS, CDR2 YYNGEE. This chain's CDR3 is CASSVAGYGYTF. The CDR3 coding sequence is TGTGCCAGCAGCGTAGCAGGCTATGGCTACACCTTC. The whole variable domain, filled in from reference TRBV9 and TRBJ1-2, reads DSGVTQTPKHLITATGQRVTLRCSPRSGDLSVYWYQQSLDQGLQFLIQYYNGEERAKGNILERFSAQQFPDLHSELNLSSLELGDSALYFCASSVAGYGYTFGSGTRLTVV.

V is TRBV30 and J is TRBJ2-7; 7 bases fit TRBD2. CDR1 is GTSNPN and CDR2 is SVGIG in the germline V gene (reference sequence). The V segment lost 2 bases and the J segment 3 bases; nucleotides outside the gene matches: 10. The CDR3 is 15 residues long. CDR3 in DNA: TGTGCCTGGAGTCCAGCGGGACTCCCGAGCTACGAGCAGTACTTC. It translates to CAWSPAGLPSYEQYF. Filled out from reference TRBV30 and TRBJ2-7, the complete variable domain reads SQTIHQWPATLVQPVGSPLSLECTVEGTSNPNLYWYRQAAGRGLQLLFYSVGIGQISSEVPQNLSASRPQDRQFILSSKKLLLSDSGFYLCAWSPAGLPSYEQYFGPGTRLTVT.

This chain links TRBV5-1 with TRBJ1-2; no firm D call. The V end lost 0 bases, the J end lost 2 bases, and 5 bases lay between the germline ends. This CDR3 is 13 amino acids long. The germline CDR1 and CDR2 sequences are SGHRS and YFSETQ. Here the CDR3 reads CASSLVSNYGYTF. The CDR3 DNA reads TGCGCCAGCAGCTTGGTGTCAAACTATGGCTACACCTTC.

V and J are TRBV7-6 and TRBJ1-2; D may be TRBD1 (6 bases). CDR3 length equals 11 residues. Deletions cut 4 bases from V and 8 bases from J, with 8 bases between. The V gene's germline CDR1 is SGHVS and CDR2 FNYEAQ. The CDR3 region is CASSSRGGYTF. The CDR3 nucleotides read TGTGCCAGCAGCTCCAGGGGCGGCTACACCTTC.

The chain is built from TRBV13 and TRBJ2-1; TRBD1 is a possible D gene (6 bases). Germline V gives CDR1 PRHDT, CDR2 FYEKMQ (reference sequence). The CDR3 has 14 residues. With 5 bases removed from V and 10 bases from J, the gap between germline ends came to 18 bases. The CDR3: CASSEWTEPREQFF. The CDR3 DNA reads TGTGCCAGCAGCGAATGGACAGAACCTCGGGAGCAGTTCTTC.

The chain carries TRBV28 and TRBJ2-1; maybe TRBD2 (6 bases). Germline CDR1 is MDHEN and CDR2 is SYDVKM. V was cut by 5 bases and J by 6 bases, with 17 bases left in between. The CDR3 covers 15 residues. The CDR3 nucleotides are TGTGCCAGCAGTCCCCTGCTCGGTAGCGGCAATGAGCAGTTCTTC. Translation: CASSPLLGSGNEQFF. Drawing the rest from reference TRBV28 and TRBJ2-1, the complete variable domain is DVKVTQSSRYLVKRTGEKVFLECVQDMDHENMFWYRQDPGLGLRLIYFSYDVKMKEKGDIPEGYSVSREKKERFSLILESASTNQTSMYLCASSPLLGSGNEQFFGPGTRLTVL.

There are a few counts of this clone. The rearrangement joins TRBV27 to TRBJ1-1; weak D call: TRBD1 (6 bases). The CDR3 has 15 residues. The V gene lost 2 bases and the J gene lost 4 bases, with 14 bases spanning the gap. Germline V gives CDR1 MNHEY, CDR2 SMNVEV (reference sequence). The CDR3 region has the DNA TGTGCCAGCAGTTTACAGGGGAGGGGCGGCACTGAAGCTTTCTTT. Translation: CASSLQGRGGTEAFF.

This chain uses TRBV28 with TRBJ2-5, with D possibly TRBD2 on 7 matching bases. Germline assignment: CDR1 MDHEN and CDR2 SYDVKM. Trimming left V 2 bases short and J 1 base short, with 17 bases between. The CDR3 is made up of 17 amino acids. The chain's CDR3 is CASSLVPGGGLQETQYF. The CDR3 DNA reads as TGTGCCAGCAGTTTAGTGCCTGGGGGGGGCCTCCAAGAGACCCAGTACTTC.

The genes are TRBV7-8 and TRBJ1-4; D gene uncertain. The germline V gene encodes CDR1 SGHVS and CDR2 FQNEAQ. Between the trimmed V and J ends, which lost 5 bases and 4 bases, there was a span of 11 bases. The CDR3 is made up of 14 amino acids. The CDR3, as DNA: TGTGCCAGCAGCCACCTGAGGGTTAATGAAAAACTGTTTTTT. As protein: CASSHLRVNEKLFF.

The CDR3 nucleotides are TGTGCCAGCAGCCCCAGACAGGGGCCCTCGGATGAAGCTTTCTTT. This sequence encodes CASSPRQGPSDEAFF. V usage is TRBV5-4 and J usage is TRBJ1-1; TRBD1 aligns across 8 bases. The CDR3 covers 15 residues. The J segment lost 7 bases and the V segment lost 4 bases, leaving 12 bases of the junction unmatched. The germline V gene encodes CDR1 SGHNT and CDR2 YYREEE (reference sequence).

A few counts support this clone. The chain is built from TRBV7-9 and TRBJ1-1; 10 nucleotides agree with TRBD1. Per the germline V gene, CDR1 is SEHNR and CDR2 is FQNEAQ (reference sequence). V gave up 5 bases and J gave up 10 bases; unmatched junction bases: 1. This CDR3 has 11 residues. CDR3: CASSRDRGAFF. CDR3 sequence (DNA): TGTGCCAGCAGCAGGGACAGGGGAGCTTTCTTT.

V and J are TRBV4-1 and TRBJ1-1, with TRBD1 as a possible D gene (6 bases). This CDR3 is built from 15 residues. V was clipped by 3 bases and J by 4 bases, with 15 bases between them. The germline CDR1 and CDR2 sequences are MGHRA and YSYEKL. Written as DNA, the CDR3 is TGCGCCAGCAGCCAGAGGGGGGGAGTAGGCACTGAAGCTTTCTTT. This gives the protein CASSQRGGVGTEAFF.

The chain combines TRBV30 with TRBJ2-7; 9 bases are a match to TRBD1. The V gene's germline CDR1 is GTSNPN and CDR2 SVGIG (reference sequence). There are 12 residues in the CDR3. V lost 8 bases and J lost 5; bases outside the gene matches: 7. CDR3 residues: CAGDRVGHEQYF. In DNA form, the CDR3 reads TGTGCCGGGGACAGGGTAGGGCACGAGCAGTACTTC.

This clone appeared once. The chain uses TRBV5-5 and TRBJ2-2, with D perhaps matching TRBD2 (6 bases). The CDR3 consists of 14 residues. V lost 4 bases and J lost 5, with 12 bases in between. The V gene's germline CDR1 is SGHKS and CDR2 YYEKEE (reference sequence). For the CDR3, the DNA is TGTGCCAGCAGCGTACTCCGGGAGACCGGGGAGCTGTTTTTT. It translates to CASSVLRETGELFF.

The V gene is TRBV5-4, the J gene TRBJ1-2, with D perhaps matching TRBD1 (5 bases). Germline CDR1 is SGHNT and CDR2 is YYREEE (reference sequence). The CDR3 is 14 residues long. V was clipped by 7 bases and J by 4 bases, with 17 bases between them. This chain's CDR3 is CASCAADSLYGYTF. DNA of the CDR3: TGTGCCAGCTGCGCGGCTGACAGCCTCTATGGCTACACCTTC.

The chain is built from TRBV5-5 and TRBJ1-1; no firm D call. Germline values: CDR1 SGHKS, CDR2 YYEKEE (reference sequence). The CDR3 sequence is 15 residues long. The V and J ends lost 4 bases and 0 bases respectively, with 13 bases between them. CDR3 amino acids: CASSESHSLNTEAFF. The DNA of the CDR3 is TGTGCCAGCAGCGAATCCCACAGCCTGAACACTGAAGCTTTCTTT. The full variable domain, with the rest looked up from reference TRBV5-5 and TRBJ1-1, is DAGVTQSPTHLIKTRGQQVTLRCSPISGHKSVSWYQQVLGQGPQFIFQYYEKEERGRGNFPDRFSARQFPNYSSELNVNALLLGDSALYLCASSESHSLNTEAFFGQGTRLTVV.